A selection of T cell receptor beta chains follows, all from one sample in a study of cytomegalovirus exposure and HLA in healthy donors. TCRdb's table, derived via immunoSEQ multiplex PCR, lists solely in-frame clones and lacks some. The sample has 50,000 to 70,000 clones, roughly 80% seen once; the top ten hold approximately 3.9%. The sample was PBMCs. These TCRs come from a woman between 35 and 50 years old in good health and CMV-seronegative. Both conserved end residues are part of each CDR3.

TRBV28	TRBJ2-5	CASSLWDREYKETQYF
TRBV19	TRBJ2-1	CASSIGLSGASYNEQFF
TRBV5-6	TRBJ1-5	CASSLGENQPQHF
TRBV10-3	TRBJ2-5	CAIRGLAGETQYF
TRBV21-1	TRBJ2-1	CASSQGWDNNEQFF
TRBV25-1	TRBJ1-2	CASSGTGGGYTF
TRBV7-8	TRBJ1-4	CASSLAPTGGWGEKLFF
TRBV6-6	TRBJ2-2	CASRDRGTGELFF
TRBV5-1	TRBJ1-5	CASSWGRDTGSNQPQHF
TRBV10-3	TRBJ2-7	CASSIATGSSYEQYF
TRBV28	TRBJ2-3	CASSRLAGGADTQYF
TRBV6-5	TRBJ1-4	CASSSETGNLEKLFF
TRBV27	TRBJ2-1	CASSFPGTAYNEQFF
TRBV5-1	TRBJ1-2	CASSFDRAENGYTF
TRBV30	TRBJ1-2	CAWRDSGDYGYTF
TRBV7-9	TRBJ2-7	CASSSSGSVDEQYF
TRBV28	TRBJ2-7	CASSLDRPLREQYF
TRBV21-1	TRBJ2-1	CASSKGRGGASGKNYNEQFF
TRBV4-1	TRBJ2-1	CASSQVSGGNEQFF
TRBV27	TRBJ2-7	CASSSGYDLYEQYF
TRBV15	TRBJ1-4	CATSREGTGDEKLFF
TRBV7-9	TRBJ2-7	CASSKTERTYEQYF
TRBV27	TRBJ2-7	CASSSAGGSYEQYF
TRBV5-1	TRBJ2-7	CASSAGVEQYF
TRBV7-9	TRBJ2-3	CASSWELFTDTQYF
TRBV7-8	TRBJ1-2	CASSTRQGFNYGYTF
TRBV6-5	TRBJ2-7	CASSYSLLESQYEQYF
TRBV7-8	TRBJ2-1	CASISSGSSYNEQFF
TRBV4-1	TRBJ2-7	CASSQDPSRGQREFHEQYF
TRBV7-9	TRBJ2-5	CASSIRDFQETQYF
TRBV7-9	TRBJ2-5	CASITSGSKETQYF